This T cell receptor beta chain was observed in a study of T cells in Graves' hyperthyroidism and ophthalmopathy. After removal of 7 bases from V and 2 bases from J, the junction contained 8 bases not matched to a gene. CDR3 size: 14 residues. CDR1 is SGHTA and CDR2 is FQGNSA in the germline V gene. From RNA transcripts, TCR beta CDR3 regions were amplified. Carried out on the TCR CDR3, a first-round RT-PCR used the HTBI primer set. TCRdb reprocessed the multiplex PCR reads via MiXCR and lists one record per CDR3 protein. The sample includes some 740,000 distinct CDR3 sequences, around 13% of them seen just once. With regard to this clonotype: A read error is likely, as this CDR3 ends without the conserved phenylalanine or tryptophan.

The sequenced sample consisted of blood. The chain recombines TRBV7-2 with TRBJ2-7, with 7 bases fitting TRBD2. This clonotype was obtained from a woman younger than 35 with Graves' hyperthyroidism. This CDR3 is CASTPASGPYEQYL. The CDR3 nucleotides read TGTGCCAGCACCCCGGCTAGCGGCCCCTACGAGCAGTACTTG.